A single TCR beta chain is shown here with its context. Antigen unknown. This record comes from a study of CD8+ T cells in alopecia areata. V trimming: 4 bases; J trimming: 0 bases; junction bases outside the gene matches: 6. The CDR3 is made up of 16 amino acids. CDR1 is MGHRA, CDR2 YSYEKL, per germline. Stated treatment: oral pan-JAK inhibitor, 5-10 mg twice daily. Alopecia areata patients gave lesional scalp punch biopsies and peripheral blood samples. Broader study findings: Mice gave a clearer picture of TCR sharing than patients did, possibly for HLA-related reasons.

Investigators isolated RNA and reverse transcribed it into cDNA to act as the sequencing template. The data were produced by immunoSEQ multiplex PCR, yet TCRdb's version contains in-frame clones alone and is incomplete. The table has 90,000 to 120,000 clones, roughly 89% seen once. This sequence joins TRBV4-1 and TRBJ1-3; 7 bases are shared with TRBD1. This material consisted of CD8+ T cells sorted from blood, taken at week 24, from a patient treated with tofacitinib. The TCR comes from a human donor with alopecia areata. The CDR3 reads CASSLTTGSSGNTIYF. The CDR3 nucleotides are TGCGCCAGCAGCCTTACGACAGGGAGCTCTGGAAACACCATATATTTT.